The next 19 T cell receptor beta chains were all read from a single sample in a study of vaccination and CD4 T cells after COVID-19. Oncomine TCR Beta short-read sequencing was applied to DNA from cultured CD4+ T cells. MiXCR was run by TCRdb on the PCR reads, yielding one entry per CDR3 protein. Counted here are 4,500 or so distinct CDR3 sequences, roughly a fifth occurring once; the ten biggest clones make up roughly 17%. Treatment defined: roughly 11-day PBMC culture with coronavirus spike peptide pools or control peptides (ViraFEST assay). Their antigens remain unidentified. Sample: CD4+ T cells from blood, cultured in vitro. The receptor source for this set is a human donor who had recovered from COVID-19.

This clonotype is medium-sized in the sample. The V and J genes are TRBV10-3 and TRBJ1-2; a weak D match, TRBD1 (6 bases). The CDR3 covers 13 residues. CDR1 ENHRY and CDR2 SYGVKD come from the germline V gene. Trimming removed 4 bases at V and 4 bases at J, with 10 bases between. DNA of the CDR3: TGTGCCATCAGTGGTTCGGGGGCCTATGGCTACACCTTC. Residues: CAISGSGAYGYTF.

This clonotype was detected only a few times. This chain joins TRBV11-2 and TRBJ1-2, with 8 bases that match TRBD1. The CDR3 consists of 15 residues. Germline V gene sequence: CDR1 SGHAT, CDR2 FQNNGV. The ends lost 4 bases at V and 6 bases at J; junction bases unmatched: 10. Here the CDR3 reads CASSSHTRQGNGYTF. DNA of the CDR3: TGTGCCAGCAGCTCCCACACAAGACAGGGGAATGGCTACACCTTC.

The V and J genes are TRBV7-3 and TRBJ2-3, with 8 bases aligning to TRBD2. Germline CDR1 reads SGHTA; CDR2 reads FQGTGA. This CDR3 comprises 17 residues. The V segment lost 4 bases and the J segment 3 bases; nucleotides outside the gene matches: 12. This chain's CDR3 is CASSSFRGGFKTDTQYF. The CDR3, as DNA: TGTGCCAGCAGCTCCTTCCGGGGGGGTTTTAAGACAGATACGCAGTATTTT.

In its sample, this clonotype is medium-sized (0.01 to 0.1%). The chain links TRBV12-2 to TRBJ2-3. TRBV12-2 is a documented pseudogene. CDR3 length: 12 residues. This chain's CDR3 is CASRLGTDTQYF. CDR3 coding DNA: TGTGCAAGTCGCTTAGGCACAGATACGCAGTATTTT.

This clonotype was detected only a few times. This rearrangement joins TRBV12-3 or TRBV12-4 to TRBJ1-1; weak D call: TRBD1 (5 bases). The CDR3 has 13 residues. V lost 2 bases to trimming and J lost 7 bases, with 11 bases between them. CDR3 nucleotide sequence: TGTGCCAGCAGTTTAAAACAGGACTATGAAGCTTTCTTT. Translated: CASSLKQDYEAFF.

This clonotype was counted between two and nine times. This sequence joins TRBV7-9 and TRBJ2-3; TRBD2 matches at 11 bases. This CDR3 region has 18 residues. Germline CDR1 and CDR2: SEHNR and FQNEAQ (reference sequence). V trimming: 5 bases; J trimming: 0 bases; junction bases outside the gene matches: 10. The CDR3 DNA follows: TGTGCCAGCAGCCCGGGGACTAGCGGTAGATCTAGCACAGATACGCAGTATTTT. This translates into CASSPGTSGRSSTDTQYF.

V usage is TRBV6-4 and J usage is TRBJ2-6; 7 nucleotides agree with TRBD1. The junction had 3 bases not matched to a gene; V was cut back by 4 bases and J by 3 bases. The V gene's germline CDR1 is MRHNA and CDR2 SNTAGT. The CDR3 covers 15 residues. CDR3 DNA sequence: TGTGCCAGCAGTGGATGGACAGGTGGGGCCAACGTCCTGACTTTC. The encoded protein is CASSGWTGGANVLTF.

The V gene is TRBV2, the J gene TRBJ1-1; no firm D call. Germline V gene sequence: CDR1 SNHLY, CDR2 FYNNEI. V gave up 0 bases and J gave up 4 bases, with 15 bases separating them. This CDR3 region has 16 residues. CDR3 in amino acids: CASSEALNGRSTEAFF. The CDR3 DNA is TGTGCCAGCAGTGAAGCGCTTAATGGGAGGAGCACTGAAGCTTTCTTT.

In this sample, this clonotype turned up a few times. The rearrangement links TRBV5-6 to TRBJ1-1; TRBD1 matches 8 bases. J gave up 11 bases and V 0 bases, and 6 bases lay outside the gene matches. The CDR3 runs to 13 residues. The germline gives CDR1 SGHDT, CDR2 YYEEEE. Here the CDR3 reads CASSLAGQGGAFF. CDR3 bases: TGTGCCAGCAGCTTGGCCGGACAGGGTGGGGCTTTCTTT. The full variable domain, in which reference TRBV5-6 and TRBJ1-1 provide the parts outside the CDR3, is DAGVTQSPTHLIKTRGQQVTLRCSPKSGHDTVSWYQQALGQGPQFIFQYYEEEERQRGNFPDRFSGHQFPNYSSELNVNALLLGDSALYLCASSLAGQGGAFFGQGTRLTVV.

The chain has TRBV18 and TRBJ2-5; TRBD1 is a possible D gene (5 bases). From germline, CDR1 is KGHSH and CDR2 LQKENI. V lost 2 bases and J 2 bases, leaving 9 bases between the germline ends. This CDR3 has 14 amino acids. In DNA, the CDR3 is TGTGCCAGCTCACCAACAGGATTGCAAGAGACCCAGTACTTC. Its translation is CASSPTGLQETQYF.

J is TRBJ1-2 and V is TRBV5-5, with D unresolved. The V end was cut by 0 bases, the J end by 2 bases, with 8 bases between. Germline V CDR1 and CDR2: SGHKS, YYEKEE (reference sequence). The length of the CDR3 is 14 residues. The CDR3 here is CASSLERTNYGYTF. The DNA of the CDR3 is TGTGCCAGCAGCTTGGAGAGGACGAACTATGGCTACACCTTC.

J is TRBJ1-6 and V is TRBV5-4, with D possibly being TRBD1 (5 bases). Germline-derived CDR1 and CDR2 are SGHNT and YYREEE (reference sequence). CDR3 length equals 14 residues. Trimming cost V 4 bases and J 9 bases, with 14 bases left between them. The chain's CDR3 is CASSPGTIGSPLHF. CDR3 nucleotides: TGTGCCAGCAGCCCGGGGACTATAGGTTCACCCCTCCACTTT.

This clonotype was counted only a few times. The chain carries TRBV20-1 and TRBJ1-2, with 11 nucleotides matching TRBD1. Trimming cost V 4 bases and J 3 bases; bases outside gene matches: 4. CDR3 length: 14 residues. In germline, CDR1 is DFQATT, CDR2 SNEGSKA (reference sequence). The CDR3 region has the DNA TGCAGTGCTATGGACAGGGGGCCTGACTATGGCTACACCTTC. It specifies CSAMDRGPDYGYTF.

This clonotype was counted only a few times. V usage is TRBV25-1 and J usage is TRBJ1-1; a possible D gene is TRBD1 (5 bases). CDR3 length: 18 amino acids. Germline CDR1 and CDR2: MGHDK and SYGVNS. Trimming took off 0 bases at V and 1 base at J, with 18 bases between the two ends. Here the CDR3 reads CASSEYYSADRGNTEAFF. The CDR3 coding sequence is TGTGCCAGCAGTGAATATTATTCCGCGGATAGGGGGAACACTGAAGCTTTCTTT.

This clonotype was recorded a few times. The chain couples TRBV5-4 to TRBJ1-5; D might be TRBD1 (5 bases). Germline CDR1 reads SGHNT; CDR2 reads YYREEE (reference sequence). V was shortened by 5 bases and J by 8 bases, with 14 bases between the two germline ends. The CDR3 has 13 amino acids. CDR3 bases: TGTGCCAGCAGTGTCGCAGGAGGGGAGCCCCAGCATTTT. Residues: CASSVAGGEPQHF.

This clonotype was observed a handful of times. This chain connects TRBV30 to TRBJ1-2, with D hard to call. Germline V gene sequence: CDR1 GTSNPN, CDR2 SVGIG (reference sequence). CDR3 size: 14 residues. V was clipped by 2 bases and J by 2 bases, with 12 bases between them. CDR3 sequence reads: CAWSPGLKNYGYTF. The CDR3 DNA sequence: TGTGCCTGGAGTCCCGGACTCAAAAACTATGGCTACACCTTC.

The CDR3 loop is CASSLRTGGVNTEAFF. CDR3 DNA: TGTGCCAGCAGTTTGCGGACAGGGGGCGTCAACACTGAAGCTTTCTTT. This chain joins TRBV6-5 and TRBJ1-1, with TRBD1 matching over 11 bases. The CDR3 is 16 residues long. The germline CDR1 and CDR2 sequences are MNHEY and SVGAGI. V shed 4 bases and J 2 bases; nucleotides not matched to a gene: 6.

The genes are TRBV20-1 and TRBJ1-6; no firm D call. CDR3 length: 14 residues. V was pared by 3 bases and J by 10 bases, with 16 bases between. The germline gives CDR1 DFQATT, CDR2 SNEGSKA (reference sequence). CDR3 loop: CSASSPGNGSPLHF. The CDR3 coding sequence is TGCAGTGCTAGCTCCCCGGGGAATGGATCACCCCTCCACTTT.

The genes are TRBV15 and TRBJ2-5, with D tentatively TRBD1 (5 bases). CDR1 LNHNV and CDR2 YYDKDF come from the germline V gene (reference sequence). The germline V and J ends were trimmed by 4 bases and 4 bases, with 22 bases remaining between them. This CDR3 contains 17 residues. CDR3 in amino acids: CATSKGKGGTILETQYF. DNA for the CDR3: TGTGCCACCAGCAAGGGGAAAGGCGGCACAATACTAGAGACCCAGTACTTC.